This T cell receptor beta chain was recovered during a study of blood T cells in healthy people across ages. Notes on the study in general: Per-million-T-cell TCR beta diversity fell roughly linearly with age.

This clonotype was seen just once. The antigen remains unidentified. This CDR3 has 16 residues. In germline, CDR1 is SGHTA, CDR2 FQGTGA. Trimming took off 5 bases at V and 0 bases at J, with 14 bases between the two ends. It was with a sample-barcoded 5' primer and a J-beta primer mix that a second PCR of roughly 7 to 12 cycles was run. TCRdb redid the calling of the 5' RACE reads with MiXCR, one entry per CDR3 protein. The data contain about 970,000 distinct CDR3 sequences, roughly 50% of them seen just once; the ten biggest clones take up around 21%. Healthy individuals of Caucasian origin from Russia, aged roughly 6 to 100, served as donors.

Sample: blood. The sequence came from a woman in her sixties or seventies in good health. This sequence joins TRBV7-3 and TRBJ2-1, with D hard to call. CDR3 DNA: TGTGCCAGCAGCCCAAGTATCGCGTCCTCCTACAATGAGCAGTTCTTC. Translated: CASSPSIASSYNEQFF.